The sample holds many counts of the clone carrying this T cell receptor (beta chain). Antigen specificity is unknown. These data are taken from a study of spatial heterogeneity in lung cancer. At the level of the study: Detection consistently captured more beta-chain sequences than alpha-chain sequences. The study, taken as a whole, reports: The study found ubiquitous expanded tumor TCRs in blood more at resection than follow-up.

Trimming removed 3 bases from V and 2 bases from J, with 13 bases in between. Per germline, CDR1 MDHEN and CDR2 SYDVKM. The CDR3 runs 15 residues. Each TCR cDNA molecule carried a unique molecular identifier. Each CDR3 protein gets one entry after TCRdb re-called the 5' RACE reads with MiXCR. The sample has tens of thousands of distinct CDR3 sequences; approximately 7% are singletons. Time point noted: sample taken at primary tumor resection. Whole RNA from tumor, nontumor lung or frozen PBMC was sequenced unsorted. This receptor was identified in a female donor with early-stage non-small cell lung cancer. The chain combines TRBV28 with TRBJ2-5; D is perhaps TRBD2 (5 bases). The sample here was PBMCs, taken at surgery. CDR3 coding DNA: TGTGCCAGCAGTTTCGGGGTCACAATTCAAGAGACCCAGTACTTC. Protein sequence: CASSFGVTIQETQYF.